The 20 T cell receptor beta chains in this list originate from one sample, sequenced in a study of control samples from healthy donors and cancer patients. Clones were read by immunoSEQ multiplex PCR, and TCRdb kept only the in-frame ones, dropping some. The sample has fewer than 200,000 clones; 85% to 95% are singletons. The sequencing input was blood. The receptors were sampled from a woman between 55 and 75 years old in good health.

The chain couples TRBV18 to TRBJ1-1; D may be TRBD1 (6 bases). Germline values: CDR1 KGHSH, CDR2 LQKENI. The length of the CDR3 is 13 residues. V lost 6 bases to trimming and J lost 6 bases, with 14 bases between them. CDR3 amino acids: CASSTGIGSEAFF. The CDR3, as DNA: TGTGCCAGCTCTACAGGGATTGGGTCTGAAGCTTTCTTT.

Turning to this clone: Other DNA sequences in the same sample also yield this CDR3. DNA of the CDR3: TGTGCCAGCAGGGCGGGAGTAGCAGAGACCCAGTACTTC. Protein: CASRAGVAETQYF. This rearrangement joins TRBV19 to TRBJ2-5; 7 nucleotides line up with TRBD2. Germline trimming cut 9 bases from V and 4 bases from J; bases unmatched to any gene: 8. This CDR3 region has 13 residues. Germline CDR1 and CDR2: LNHDA and SQIVND (reference sequence). Full variable domain (missing parts from reference TRBV19 and TRBJ2-5): DGGITQSPKYLFRKEGQNVTLSCEQNLNHDAMYWYRQDPGQGLRLIYYSQIVNDFQKGDIAEGYSVSREKKESFPLTVTSAQKNPTAFYLCASRAGVAETQYFGPGTRLLVL.

The CDR3 bases are TGTGCCAGCAGCAAAATATTCCCTAAAGAAAATCATAGCAATCAGCCCCAGCATTTT. Translated: CASSKIFPKENHSNQPQHF. The gene calls are TRBV21-1 and TRBJ1-5. TRBV21-1 is flagged as a pseudogene. The CDR3 extends over 19 amino acids.

The chain joins TRBV9 to TRBJ2-7, with a weak D call TRBD1 (6 bases). The V end lost 0 bases, the J end lost 4 bases, and 14 bases lay between the germline ends. The CDR3 extends over 15 amino acids. Germline loops: CDR1 SGDLS, CDR2 YYNGEE. The CDR3 spells CASSVGGTPIYEQYF. CDR3 in DNA: TGTGCCAGCAGCGTAGGAGGGACACCCATTTACGAGCAGTACTTC.

J is TRBJ1-2 and V is TRBV3-1 (or the pseudogene TRBV3-2); D call uncertain. CDR1 is LGHDT and CDR2 is YNNKEL in the germline V gene (reference sequence). The CDR3 consists of 17 residues. V was cut by 0 bases and J by 0 bases, with 14 bases left in between. Here the CDR3 reads CASSQDTLTLANYGYTF. CDR3 bases: TGTGCCAGCAGCCAAGACACCCTCACCCTAGCTAACTATGGCTACACCTTC.

The J gene is TRBJ1-1, the V gene TRBV7-3, with D hard to call. There are 15 residues in the CDR3. Per germline, CDR1 SGHTA and CDR2 FQGTGA. The ends were cut back, 2 bases at V and 7 bases at J, with 17 bases in the middle. CDR3 nucleotides: TGTGCCAGCAGCTTACGGAGGCCCCCTGAGGGTGAAGCTTTCTTT. This codes for CASSLRRPPEGEAFF.

On this clone: At the DNA level, this CDR3 is encoded by other sequences in the same sample as well. The gene calls are TRBV7-8 and TRBJ2-1, with 10 bases aligning to TRBD1. CDR1 and CDR2 (germline): SGHVS, FQNEAQ. This CDR3 contains 15 residues. With 2 bases clipped from V and 4 bases from J, the junction kept 2 bases outside the gene matches. CDR3 loop: CASSLPGQGYNEQFF. CDR3 bases: TGTGCCAGCAGCTTACCGGGACAGGGGTACAATGAGCAGTTCTTC.

The chain links TRBV28 to TRBJ1-1, with D uncertain. The germline gives CDR1 MDHEN, CDR2 SYDVKM. V was cut by 2 bases and J by 1 base, with 11 bases left in between. This CDR3 is 15 amino acids long. CDR3 amino acids: CASSLALDGNTEAFF. As DNA, the CDR3 is TGTGCCAGCAGTTTAGCCCTAGACGGGAACACTGAAGCTTTCTTT.

The chain joins TRBV11-2 to TRBJ1-2; possible D gene TRBD1, 5 bases. Germline V gene data show CDR1 as SGHAT and CDR2 as FQNNGV. CDR3 length: 13 residues. Trimming cost V 1 base and J 6 bases, with 9 bases left between them. The CDR3 loop reads CASSLATADGYTF. For the CDR3, the DNA is TGTGCCAGCAGCTTAGCGACAGCGGATGGCTACACCTTC.

The chain recombines TRBV27 with TRBJ1-3, with TRBD1 as a possible D gene (6 bases). Trimming left V 5 bases short and J 2 bases short, with 10 bases between. The length of the CDR3 is 14 residues. Germline V gene data show CDR1 as MNHEY and CDR2 as SMNVEV (reference sequence). CDR3 sequence: CASSVGTPGNTIYF. The CDR3 region has the DNA TGTGCCAGCAGTGTAGGGACACCTGGAAACACCATATATTTT.

The rearrangement links TRBV2 to TRBJ1-1; D perhaps matches TRBD1 (5 bases). This CDR3 region has 11 residues. V was clipped by 5 bases and J by 8 bases, with 9 bases between them. Germline assignment: CDR1 SNHLY and CDR2 FYNNEI. The CDR3 coding sequence is TGTGCCAGCAGTAGGGAGGGGGAAGCTTTCTTT. This gives the protein CASSREGEAFF.

The gene calls are TRBV7-8 and TRBJ1-1; D remains ambiguous. The CDR3 is 13 amino acids. CDR1 is SGHVS and CDR2 is FQNEAQ in the germline V gene. Between the trimmed V and J ends, which lost 5 bases and 8 bases, there was a span of 15 bases. CDR3 sequence (DNA): TGTGCCAGCAGCGTAGGACTCGGGCGGGAAGCTTTCTTT. As protein: CASSVGLGREAFF.

The V gene is TRBV7-2, the J gene TRBJ1-6; 8 bases are shared with TRBD1. V shed 4 bases and J 9 bases; nucleotides not matched to a gene: 5. There are 14 residues in the CDR3. Germline V gene lookup returns CDR1 SGHTA and CDR2 FQGNSA. CDR3 region: CASSSDRAPSPLHF. The DNA for the CDR3 is TGTGCCAGCAGCTCGGACAGGGCCCCTTCACCCCTCCACTTT.

V and J are TRBV11-2 and TRBJ1-6; 9 nucleotides line up with TRBD1. J lost 8 bases, V lost 5 bases, and 7 bases had no gene match. CDR3 length equals 15 residues. CDR1 is SGHAT, CDR2 FQNNGV, per germline. The CDR3 loop is CASSRLQGAHSPLHF. The CDR3 DNA is TGTGCCAGCAGCCGCCTACAGGGGGCGCATTCACCCCTCCACTTT.

The V gene is TRBV7-8, the J gene TRBJ2-3, with 9 bases identical to TRBD2. Germline CDR1 and CDR2: SGHVS and FQNEAQ. After removal of 3 bases from V and 3 bases from J, the junction contained 7 bases not matched to a gene. CDR3 size: 16 residues. DNA of the CDR3: TGTGCCAGCAGCTTGCTTAGCGGGGGCGGGACAGATACGCAGTATTTT. Its protein product is CASSLLSGGGTDTQYF.

This clone was detected a few times. Other DNA sequences in the sample encode the same CDR3. The V and J genes are TRBV11-2 and TRBJ2-2; D gene unclear. The CDR3 is made up of 13 amino acids. V was shortened by 0 bases and J by 3 bases, with 2 bases between the two germline ends. Germline values: CDR1 SGHAT, CDR2 FQNNGV. CDR3 loop: CASSLDYTGELFF. CDR3 DNA sequence: TGTGCCAGCAGCTTAGATTACACCGGGGAGCTGTTTTTT.

This chain joins TRBV5-1 and TRBJ1-3; 9 bases fit TRBD1. CDR3 length equals 15 residues. Trimming took 2 bases from V and 3 from J; bases not matched to a gene: 3. Germline values: CDR1 SGHRS, CDR2 YFSETQ. In DNA, the CDR3 is TGCGCCAGCAGCTTACAGGGGGCCCTTGGAAACACCATATATTTT. It encodes CASSLQGALGNTIYF. Based on the CDR3 plus reference TRBV5-1 and TRBJ1-3, the full variable domain is KAGVTQTPRYLIKTRGQQVTLSCSPISGHRSVSWYQQTPGQGLQFLFEYFSETQRNKGNFPGRFSGRQFSNSRSEMNVSTLELGDSALYLCASSLQGALGNTIYFGEGSWLTVV.

The CDR3: CASSLVSTRDRGSGNTIYF. CDR3 nucleotides: TGTGCCAGCAGCTTAGTGTCTACCCGGGACAGGGGGTCTGGAAACACCATATATTTT. The V and J genes are TRBV7-2 and TRBJ1-3, with 11 bases aligning to TRBD1. V gave up 1 base and J gave up 1 base; unmatched junction bases: 9. Germline CDR1 reads SGHTA; CDR2 reads FQGNSA. CDR3 length: 19 amino acids. Looking up the rest from reference TRBV7-2 and TRBJ1-3 gives the full variable domain: GAGVSQSPSNKVTEKGKDVELRCDPISGHTALYWYRQSLGQGLEFLIYFQGNSAPDKSGLPSDRFSAERTGGSVSTLTIQRTQQEDSAVYLCASSLVSTRDRGSGNTIYFGEGSWLTVV.

V is TRBV7-2 and J is TRBJ1-1, with unresolved D. V lost 5 bases and J 8 bases, leaving 15 bases between the germline ends. This CDR3 contains 13 residues. Germline V lookup: CDR1 SGHTA, CDR2 FQGNSA. The DNA for the CDR3 is TGTGCCAGCAGCCCAACAGCCTGGAGGGAAGCTTTCTTT. Translating gives CASSPTAWREAFF.

The chain has TRBV25-1 and TRBJ1-2; D not certain. This CDR3 region has 13 residues. Per the germline V gene, CDR1 is MGHDK and CDR2 is SYGVNS. V lost 6 bases and J 4 bases, leaving 12 bases between the germline ends. CDR3 protein: CASSPAGSYGYTF. In DNA form, the CDR3 reads TGTGCCAGCAGCCCTGCAGGAAGCTATGGCTACACCTTC.